This T cell receptor beta chain stems from a study of cytomegalovirus exposure and HLA in healthy donors. Concerning this clone itself: What it binds is unknown.

This CDR3 is 15 amino acids long. The ends were cut back, 0 bases at V and 4 bases at J, with 7 bases in the middle. Looked up from germline, CDR1 is MNHEY and CDR2 is SVGAGI. The repertoire was sequenced with immunoSEQ multiplex PCR; TCRdb's copy has only in-frame clones and lacks some. The table records 110,000 or so clones, roughly 95% of them present only once. Notes on the study in general: Specificity for CMV antigens was confirmed in vitro for three of the CMV-associated chains. Despite most TCR sequences being rare, some public TCRs occurred in many donors.

The donors were members of the approximately 130-subject validation cohort (separate from the 666-subject first cohort). The specimen was PBMCs. V and J are TRBV6-5 and TRBJ2-6; perhaps TRBD1 as D (6 bases). The source of this sequence is a woman aged 18 to 35 in good health and CMV-seronegative. In DNA, the CDR3 is TGTGCCAGCAGTTACTCGACAGGCGGGGCCAACGTCCTGACTTTC. This gives the protein CASSYSTGGANVLTF.